The entry below gives a single T cell receptor (beta chain) sequence along with its context. Its target is unknown. The germline V and J ends were trimmed by 8 bases and 10 bases, with 14 bases remaining between them. The CDR3 runs to 11 residues. Germline CDR1 MDHEN, CDR2 SYDVKM. These data belong to a study of T cell responses to AZD1222 COVID-19 vaccine. Study-wide findings and caveats: After two AZD1222 doses, spike-specific TCR breadth and depth rose versus day 0. It was only after the peak T cell response that any repertoires were sampled. Targets within unmutated variant regions were reportedly found for nearly half of spike-specific TCRs. Just five or six AZD1222 recipients were seropositive at baseline.

Data came from immunoSEQ multiplex PCR; TCRdb stores just in-frame clones and leaves some out. The table shows some 100,000 clones, with around nine tenths occurring only once. The sample in question was peripheral blood, obtained on day 0 of AZD1222 vaccination. J is TRBJ1-2 and V is TRBV28; D perhaps matches TRBD1 (6 bases). This clonotype was sampled from an adult in good health. CDR3 in DNA: TGTGCCAGCCAAGACCAGGGGACCTACACCTTC. This codes for CASQDQGTYTF.